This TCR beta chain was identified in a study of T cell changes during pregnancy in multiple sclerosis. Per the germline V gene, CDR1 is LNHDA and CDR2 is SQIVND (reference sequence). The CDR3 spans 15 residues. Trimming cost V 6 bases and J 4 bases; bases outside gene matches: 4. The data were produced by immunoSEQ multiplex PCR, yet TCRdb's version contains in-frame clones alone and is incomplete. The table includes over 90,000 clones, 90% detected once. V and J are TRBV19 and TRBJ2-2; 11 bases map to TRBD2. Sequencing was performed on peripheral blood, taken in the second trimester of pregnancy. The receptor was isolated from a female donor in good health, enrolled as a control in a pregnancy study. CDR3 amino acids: CASRRGLAVTGELFF. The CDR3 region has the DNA TGTGCCAGTAGAAGGGGACTAGCGGTCACCGGGGAGCTGTTTTTT.